This entry lists 32 T cell receptor beta chains sequenced from one sample in a study of identical twins. TCRdb re-analysed the 5' RACE reads in MiXCR, keeping a single row per CDR3 protein. This sample carries about 1.7 million distinct CDR3 sequences, about 32% of them seen once, and the ten largest clones take over 0.25%. The sample comprised cord blood. These receptors were collected from a newborn girl in good health.

The rearrangement joins TRBV24-1 to TRBJ2-1, with D tentatively TRBD2 (6 bases). The CDR3 totals 14 residues. Germline CDR1 and CDR2: KGHDR and SFDVKD. Trimming shortened V by 4 bases and J by 5 bases, and 11 bases separated the two germline ends. CDR3 protein: CATSDPGLDNEQFF. The CDR3 DNA is TGTGCCACCAGTGACCCGGGACTCGACAATGAGCAGTTCTTC.

This clonotype was seen ten or more times. The gene calls are TRBV12-3 or TRBV12-4 and TRBJ2-7; the match to TRBD1 covers 8 bases. The CDR3 loop spans 15 amino acids. The V gene end was trimmed by 2 bases and the J gene end by 0 bases; junction bases not matched to a gene: 3. This CDR3 reads CASSLRGTGSYEQYF. The DNA of the CDR3 is TGTGCCAGCAGTTTACGTGGGACAGGCTCCTACGAGCAGTACTTC.

This clonotype was detected a few times. V and J are TRBV5-1 and TRBJ1-1; perhaps TRBD1 as D (6 bases). Trimming removed 0 bases at V and 1 base at J, with 16 bases between. Germline lookup yields CDR1 SGHRS and CDR2 YFSETQ. The CDR3 covers 17 residues. The CDR3 coding sequence is TGCGCCAGCAGCTTGGAACCCATGGGACACAGGAACACTGAAGCTTTCTTT. It yields the protein CASSLEPMGHRNTEAFF.

This clonotype was counted between two and nine times. The chain links TRBV20-1 to TRBJ2-1; TRBD2 matches 11 bases. The CDR3 spans 15 residues. Germline-derived CDR1 and CDR2 are DFQATT and SNEGSKA (reference sequence). The V gene end was trimmed by 0 bases and the J gene end by 7 bases; junction bases not matched to a gene: 5. CDR3 bases: TGCAGTGCTAGAGAGGTAGCGGGAGGGAAGAATGAGCAGTTCTTC. This gives the protein CSAREVAGGKNEQFF.

The chain uses TRBV6-5 and TRBJ2-7; possibly TRBD2 for D (6 bases). The CDR3 runs to 17 residues. Germline CDR1 MNHEY, CDR2 SVGAGI. Trimming removed 0 bases at V and 9 bases at J, with 24 bases between. CDR3 DNA: TGTGCCAGCAGTTACTCGAACACTCTAGCGACCCTTGGCGGGCAGTACTTC. This gives the protein CASSYSNTLATLGGQYF.

The chain uses TRBV7-6 and TRBJ1-5; D might be TRBD1 (5 bases). V was trimmed by 5 bases and J by 0 bases, leaving 17 bases between them. CDR3 size: 17 residues. Germline V gene lookup returns CDR1 SGHVS and CDR2 FNYEAQ. CDR3 region: CASSVGTDLYSNQPQHF. CDR3 in DNA: TGTGCCAGCAGCGTCGGGACGGATCTTTATAGCAATCAGCCCCAGCATTTT.

With regard to this clonotype: An end of the junction does not agree with germline; a read error may underlie this. V and J are TRBV20-1 and TRBJ2-3; D not certain. This CDR3 region has 16 residues. CDR1 DFQATT and CDR2 SNEGSKA come from the germline V gene (reference sequence). The CDR3 spells CGARDGSRHSTDTQYF. The CDR3 DNA is TGCGGTGCTAGAGATGGGTCCAGGCATAGCACAGATACGCAGTATTTT.

The V and J genes are TRBV24-1 and TRBJ2-3; D gene ambiguous. The CDR3 extends over 14 amino acids. Germline lookup yields CDR1 KGHDR and CDR2 SFDVKD. Trimming shortened V by 3 bases and J by 3 bases, and 9 bases separated the two germline ends. The CDR3: CATSDRLGTDTQYF. CDR3 DNA: TGTGCCACCAGTGATCGTCTCGGGACAGATACGCAGTATTTT.

This clonotype occurred many times. The V and J genes are TRBV20-1 and TRBJ2-7; weak D call: TRBD2 (5 bases). CDR1 is DFQATT and CDR2 is SNEGSKA in the germline V gene (reference sequence). The length of the CDR3 is 9 residues. CDR3 region: CSAGDEQYF. DNA for the CDR3: TGCAGCGCCGGGGACGAGCAGTACTTC.

This chain uses TRBV4-2 with TRBJ1-3; no definite D call. There are 15 residues in the CDR3. Between the trimmed V and J ends, which lost 0 bases and 3 bases, there was a span of 9 bases. CDR1 and CDR2 (germline): LGHNA, YNFKEQ. In DNA, the CDR3 is TGTGCCAGCAGCCAAGATCCCCAGTATGGAAACACCATATATTTT. Residues: CASSQDPQYGNTIYF.

The V and J genes are TRBV10-3 and TRBJ1-1; D is unclear. The V gene's germline CDR1 is ENHRY and CDR2 SYGVKD. V was cut by 6 bases and J by 2 bases, with 10 bases left in between. This CDR3 has 13 residues. Here the CDR3 DNA reads TGTGCCATCAGCTCCGATACTAACACTGAAGCTTTCTTT. This codes for CAISSDTNTEAFF.

V and J are TRBV12-3 or TRBV12-4 and TRBJ1-5; 7 positions match TRBD1. The CDR3 totals 15 residues. V was pared by 9 bases and J by 3 bases, with 11 bases of the junction left unmatched. The CDR3 nucleotides read TGTGCCAGTTTGGCCGGGACAGCGTTCAATCAGCCCCAGCATTTT. It specifies CASLAGTAFNQPQHF.

The V call is TRBV7-9, the J call TRBJ1-4; TRBD1 matches 7 bases. The CDR3 is made up of 15 amino acids. The germline V gene has CDR1 SEHNR and CDR2 FQNEAQ (reference sequence). V trimming: 1 base; J trimming: 8 bases; junction bases outside the gene matches: 7. CDR3 in amino acids: CASSLEATGYEKLFF. DNA of the CDR3: TGTGCCAGCAGCTTAGAGGCGACAGGGTACGAAAAACTGTTTTTT.

The chain has TRBV27 and TRBJ2-1; the D gene is possibly TRBD2 (5 bases). Looked up from germline, CDR1 is MNHEY and CDR2 is SMNVEV (reference sequence). The CDR3 runs 14 residues. V was shortened by 3 bases and J by 6 bases, with 12 bases between the two germline ends. Written as DNA, the CDR3 is TGTGCCAGCAGTTTGGCTGGGAGCGCCAATGAGCAGTTCTTC. Its translation is CASSLAGSANEQFF.

The chain joins TRBV7-2 to TRBJ1-5, with 7 bases lining up with TRBD1. CDR1 is SGHTA, CDR2 FQGNSA, per germline. The CDR3 is 14 amino acids. V trimming: 6 bases; J trimming: 4 bases; junction bases outside the gene matches: 6. The CDR3 region is CASSTGQVNQPQHF. CDR3 nucleotides: TGTGCCAGCAGTACCGGACAGGTAAATCAGCCCCAGCATTTT.

The V gene is TRBV5-1, the J gene TRBJ2-5; no clear D gene. The CDR3 runs 13 residues. From germline, CDR1 is SGHRS and CDR2 YFSETQ. V was cut by 2 bases and J by 4 bases, with 9 bases left in between. The CDR3 DNA reads as TGCGCCAGCAGCTTTACCGAAATAGAGACCCAGTACTTC. Its protein is CASSFTEIETQYF.

In the case of this clonotype: The germline gene is not matched at one end of the junction; a read error may be the cause. The chain combines TRBV5-4 with TRBJ2-1; TRBD2 agrees at 7 bases. Germline V gives CDR1 SGHNT, CDR2 YYREEE (reference sequence). The CDR3 has 17 amino acids. CDR3 protein: CASSLFHRTRSYNVQFF. CDR3 DNA: TGTGCCAGCAGCTTGTTTCATAGGACTAGATCCTACAATGTGCAGTTCTTC.

The J gene is TRBJ2-3, the V gene TRBV3-1; no firm D call. Trimming took 1 base from V and 4 from J, leaving 6 bases between them. The CDR3 loop spans 13 amino acids. CDR1 LGHDT and CDR2 YNNKEL come from the germline V gene (reference sequence). CDR3 in amino acids: CASSQVEADTQYF. The CDR3 DNA reads as TGTGCCAGCAGCCAAGTTGAGGCAGATACGCAGTATTTT.

This clonotype was detected a few times. The genes are TRBV20-1 and TRBJ2-3; D not resolved. Germline loops: CDR1 DFQATT, CDR2 SNEGSKA (reference sequence). This CDR3 is 14 amino acids long. V was clipped by 1 base and J by 6 bases, with 14 bases between them. The CDR3, as DNA: TGCAGTGCTAGAGGGGCAGGTTCAAGCGATACGCAGTATTTT. Amino acid sequence: CSARGAGSSDTQYF.

The CDR3: CASSSGQGRNQPQHF. The CDR3 bases are TGTGCCAGCAGTTCAGGACAGGGGCGGAATCAGCCCCAGCATTTT. The chain employs TRBV12-3 or TRBV12-4 and TRBJ1-5, with 9 bases lining up with TRBD1. There are 15 residues in the CDR3. V was pared by 4 bases and J by 4 bases, with 5 bases of the junction left unmatched.

In this sample, this clonotype turned up a few times. The chain is built from TRBV11-2 and TRBJ2-3; D remains unclear. This CDR3 has 16 amino acids. The ends were cut back, 3 bases at V and 3 bases at J, with 16 bases in the middle. Per the germline V gene, CDR1 is SGHAT and CDR2 is FQNNGV. The CDR3 DNA is TGTGCCAGCAGCTTCCTCAGTTTTGGTAGGACAGATACGCAGTATTTT. It codes for CASSFLSFGRTDTQYF.

In the case of this clonotype: Being one base from a much bigger clone, this may be a read error. This chain's CDR3 is CASGTGQPKQYF. The CDR3 DNA sequence: TGTGCCAGCGGTACAGGACAGCCCAAGCAGTACTTC. The V gene is TRBV12-3 or TRBV12-4, the J gene TRBJ2-7, with D maybe TRBD1 (6 bases). The V and J ends lost 8 bases and 8 bases respectively, with 16 bases between them. CDR3 size: 12 residues.

This clonotype was picked up one time. One end of the junction fails to match germline, which may point to a read error. The chain combines TRBV20-1 with TRBJ1-6; no clear D. Germline-derived CDR1 and CDR2 are DFQATT and SNEGSKA (reference sequence). This CDR3 has 15 amino acids. CDR3 sequence: CSARAGSTDNPPLHF. The CDR3 nucleotides are TGCAGTGCTAGAGCGGGGTCCACCGATAATCCACCCCTCCACTTT.

This chain joins TRBV3-1 and TRBJ2-1, with 10 bases lining up with TRBD2. The germline gives CDR1 LGHDT, CDR2 YNNKEL (reference sequence). The ends lost 4 bases at V and 9 bases at J; junction bases unmatched: 18. This CDR3 has 18 residues. CDR3 bases: TGTGCCAGCAGCCCCCGGGACAGACGCCTAGCGGGAGTGACTGAGCAGTTCTTC. This codes for CASSPRDRRLAGVTEQFF.

The V and J genes are TRBV7-8 and TRBJ2-7, with 8 bases identical to TRBD1. CDR1 and CDR2 (germline): SGHVS, FQNEAQ. J lost 7 bases, V lost 6 bases, and 14 bases had no gene match. This CDR3 contains 15 residues. This CDR3 is CASRNRQGAHNEQYF. As DNA, the CDR3 is TGTGCCAGCAGAAATCGGCAGGGGGCCCACAATGAGCAGTACTTC. The whole variable domain, remainder taken from reference TRBV7-8 and TRBJ2-7, is GAGVSQSPRYKVAKRGQDVALRCDPISGHVSLFWYQQALGQGPEFLTYFQNEAQLDKSGLPSDRFFAERPEGSVSTLKIQRTQQEDSAVYLCASRNRQGAHNEQYFGPGTRLTVT.

This clonotype was detected a few times. The chain combines TRBV20-1 with TRBJ1-1, with D possibly being TRBD1 (5 bases). Germline CDR1 DFQATT, CDR2 SNEGSKA (reference sequence). The V and J ends lost 5 bases and 1 base respectively, with 17 bases between them. CDR3 length: 15 residues. The CDR3: CSAPLPGTQNTEAFF. The CDR3 DNA reads TGCAGTGCTCCCCTACCCGGGACTCAGAACACTGAAGCTTTCTTT.

The chain uses TRBV19 and TRBJ2-7; tentatively, D is TRBD2 (6 bases). V was cut by 3 bases and J by 2 bases, with 11 bases left in between. Germline CDR1 is LNHDA and CDR2 is SQIVND (reference sequence). The CDR3 extends over 14 amino acids. The CDR3 spells CASSIGGSAYEQYF. The CDR3 DNA reads as TGTGCCAGTAGTATCGGGGGTTCGGCCTACGAGCAGTACTTC.

The chain is built from TRBV6-1 and TRBJ1-5; D remains unclear. V lost 2 bases and J lost 11, with 19 bases in between. CDR1 and CDR2 from the germline V gene are MNHNS and SASEGT. The length of the CDR3 is 15 residues. The CDR3 loop is CASSELITAPSTQHF. The CDR3 nucleotides are TGTGCCAGCAGTGAACTTATCACGGCCCCTTCGACCCAGCATTTT.

This clonotype was seen more than once but under ten times. The chain employs TRBV29-1 and TRBJ2-7, with D possibly being TRBD1 or TRBD2 (5 bases each). Trimming stripped 6 bases from V and 0 bases from J, with 12 bases between. Per germline, CDR1 SQVTM and CDR2 ANQGSEA. This CDR3 comprises 13 residues. The DNA of the CDR3 is TGCAGCGTCACACCGGGGCCCTCCTACGAGCAGTACTTC. This translates into CSVTPGPSYEQYF.

This clonotype was observed a few times. The J gene is TRBJ1-1, the V gene TRBV7-9; D gene uncertain. The V gene's germline CDR1 is SEHNR and CDR2 FQNEAQ (reference sequence). This CDR3 has 14 residues. V was trimmed by 4 bases and J by 1 base, leaving 10 bases between them. CDR3 in DNA: TGTGCCAGCAGCTCCGGCAGGAGGAACACTGAAGCTTTCTTT. It translates to CASSSGRRNTEAFF.

This clonotype was found a few times. The rearrangement joins TRBV2 to TRBJ2-1; TRBD2 agrees at 10 bases. Germline trimming cut 0 bases from V and 10 bases from J; bases unmatched to any gene: 3. The CDR3 covers 14 residues. Germline V lookup: CDR1 SNHLY, CDR2 FYNNEI. CDR3 loop: CASSEAGTSAEQFF. The CDR3 DNA reads as TGTGCCAGCAGTGAAGCGGGGACTAGCGCCGAGCAGTTCTTC.

This clonotype has more than one count but fewer than ten. This chain connects TRBV6-1 to TRBJ1-1; TRBD1 might be the D (5 bases). Looked up from germline, CDR1 is MNHNS and CDR2 is SASEGT. The CDR3 runs 11 residues. With 8 bases removed from V and 6 bases from J, the gap between germline ends came to 10 bases. In DNA form, the CDR3 reads TGTGCCAGCTGGGGCGTATCTGAAGCTTTCTTT. Its protein is CASWGVSEAFF.